Listed here are 19 T cell receptor beta chains from one sample, sequenced in a study of response to subunit inactivated influenza vaccine. TCRdb re-analysed the RT-PCR reads in MiXCR, keeping a single row per CDR3 protein. The table has 860,000 or so distinct CDR3 sequences, around 21% seen once. Sequencing was performed on PBMCs from blood, taken 4 to 6 days after vaccination. The receptors here all came from a man between 45 and 60 years old who received an inactivated influenza vaccine.

This clonotype was seen just once. The chain is built from TRBV20-1 and TRBJ1-6; D is unresolved. This CDR3 contains 15 residues. CDR1 and CDR2 (germline): DFQATT, SNEGSKA (reference sequence). V was pared by 6 bases and J by 0 bases, with 12 bases between. CDR3 loop: CSARSGTSYNSPLHF. CDR3 bases: TGCAGTGCCAGGTCGGGAACCTCCTATAATTCACCCCTCCACTTT.

This clonotype was observed at least ten times. The chain uses TRBV6-1 and TRBJ2-1; 7 bases match TRBD2. The germline V gene encodes CDR1 MNHNS and CDR2 SASEGT. V lost 7 bases, J lost 7 bases, and 13 bases stayed unmatched. The CDR3 runs 15 residues. This CDR3 is CASNLASGFGNEQFF. The CDR3 region has the DNA TGTGCCAGCAACCTGGCTAGCGGCTTTGGGAATGAGCAGTTCTTC.

This clonotype has only a few counts. V usage is TRBV20-1 and J usage is TRBJ1-1; a weak D match, TRBD1 (5 bases). Trimming took 4 bases from V and 1 from J, leaving 16 bases between them. Per germline, CDR1 DFQATT and CDR2 SNEGSKA (reference sequence). The CDR3 contains 15 residues. The CDR3 spells CSATTPGTSNTEAFF. The CDR3 DNA reads as TGCAGTGCTACTACCCCCGGGACGTCGAACACTGAAGCTTTCTTT.

V is TRBV20-1 and J is TRBJ2-5, with D possibly being TRBD2 (6 bases). V was cut by 4 bases and J by 1 base, with 10 bases left in between. Germline CDR1 and CDR2: DFQATT and SNEGSKA (reference sequence). CDR3 size: 13 residues. As DNA, the CDR3 is TGCAGTGCTATTCGGGAGATCCAAGAGACCCAGTACTTC. The encoded protein is CSAIREIQETQYF.

The chain employs TRBV20-1 and TRBJ2-1, with 9 bases that match TRBD2. CDR3 length equals 15 residues. Germline V CDR1 and CDR2: DFQATT, SNEGSKA (reference sequence). The CDR3 DNA reads as TGCAGCCGCAGCGGGGGGCCTGACTCCTACAATGAGCAGTTCTTC. Its protein product is CSRSGGPDSYNEQFF.

This clonotype has a handful of counts. The chain is built from TRBV20-1 and TRBJ1-2, with 7 bases identical to TRBD1. The ends lost 3 bases at V and 4 bases at J; junction bases unmatched: 8. CDR1 is DFQATT, CDR2 SNEGSKA, per germline (reference sequence). The CDR3 length is 14 residues. CDR3 DNA: TGCAGTGCTAGCCTGAGGGGGCGCGGCTATGGCTACACCTTC. This encodes CSASLRGRGYGYTF.

This clonotype was seen more than once but under ten times. The chain couples TRBV10-3 to TRBJ2-7; 9 positions match TRBD1. The junction had 5 bases not matched to a gene; V was cut back by 6 bases and J by 5 bases. This CDR3 is 13 amino acids long. Germline V gene data show CDR1 as ENHRY and CDR2 as SYGVKD. The CDR3 here is CAIRQGAANEQYF. CDR3 coding DNA: TGTGCCATCAGACAGGGGGCGGCCAACGAGCAGTACTTC.

This clonotype was recorded a few times. The chain carries TRBV6-2 or TRBV6-3 and TRBJ1-5; D not resolved. This CDR3 region has 17 residues. Trimming took 7 bases from V and 5 from J, leaving 24 bases between them. The V gene's germline CDR1 is MNHEY and CDR2 SVGEGT. The CDR3 is CASTDVRVPNRDQPQHF. The CDR3 bases are TGTGCCAGCACCGACGTAAGAGTACCTAATAGAGATCAGCCCCAGCATTTT.

This clonotype was seen more than once but under ten times. The rearrangement links TRBV12-3 or TRBV12-4 to TRBJ2-1; D ambiguous. The CDR3 consists of 11 residues. V was clipped by 2 bases and J by 10 bases, with 6 bases between them. The CDR3 loop reads CASSLIEEQFF. The DNA of the CDR3 is TGTGCCAGCAGTTTAATTGAGGAGCAGTTCTTC.

The chain joins TRBV10-3 to TRBJ2-3, with a tentative D call TRBD2 (6 bases). Germline assignment: CDR1 ENHRY and CDR2 SYGVKD. This CDR3 has 14 amino acids. Trimming cost V 4 bases and J 3 bases, with 11 bases left between them. The CDR3 loop reads CAISVRGNTDTQYF. CDR3 coding DNA: TGTGCCATCAGTGTCCGGGGGAATACAGATACGCAGTATTTT.

This clonotype was observed many times. The chain is built from TRBV6-5 and TRBJ2-7; D ambiguous. V lost 0 bases, J lost 6 bases, and 12 bases lay in between. CDR3 length equals 14 residues. The V gene's germline CDR1 is MNHEY and CDR2 SVGAGI. CDR3 sequence: CASSYSVSNPEQYF. The CDR3 DNA sequence: TGTGCCAGCAGTTACTCGGTTAGCAACCCCGAGCAGTACTTC.

This clonotype was counted many times. The chain uses TRBV4-1 and TRBJ2-5, with D unclear. The CDR3 is made up of 15 amino acids. V was cut by 3 bases and J by 4 bases, with 15 bases left in between. CDR1 is MGHRA, CDR2 YSYEKL, per germline. The DNA of the CDR3 is TGCGCCAGCAGCCATCCCGACCTGCTAGGAGAGACCCAGTACTTC. Amino acids: CASSHPDLLGETQYF.

V gene TRBV7-9 combines with J gene TRBJ1-1; D uncertain. The CDR3 sequence is 15 residues long. Germline V lookup: CDR1 SEHNR, CDR2 FQNEAQ (reference sequence). V lost 0 bases and J lost 4, with 12 bases in between. The CDR3 loop reads CASSLAGKGVTEAFF. The CDR3 DNA is TGTGCCAGCAGCTTAGCGGGAAAGGGTGTCACTGAAGCTTTCTTT.

This chain uses TRBV12-3 or TRBV12-4 with TRBJ2-7; TRBD2 matches 9 bases. Trimming at V came to 3 bases and at J to 3 bases, leaving 6 bases not matched to a gene. This CDR3 region has 15 residues. CDR3 in amino acids: CASSFLAGTFYEQYF. CDR3 nucleotide sequence: TGTGCCAGCAGTTTTCTAGCGGGGACATTCTACGAGCAGTACTTC.

This chain connects TRBV12-3 or TRBV12-4 to TRBJ2-1; D uncertain. This CDR3 contains 11 residues. The V and J ends lost 4 bases and 8 bases respectively, with 6 bases between them. CDR3 bases: TGTGCCAGCAGTTACGTTGATGAGCAGTTCTTC. This codes for CASSYVDEQFF.

The chain joins TRBV20-1 to TRBJ2-1; D remains unclear. V was cut by 7 bases and J by 4 bases, with 8 bases left in between. The CDR3 covers 11 residues. Germline CDR1 is DFQATT and CDR2 is SNEGSKA (reference sequence). CDR3 nucleotides: TGCAGTGGGGCAGGTTACAATGAGCAGTTCTTC. Residues: CSGAGYNEQFF.

The sample holds a few counts of this clonotype. The chain combines TRBV5-6 with TRBJ2-1; 8 bases are a match to TRBD1. The germline V gene has CDR1 SGHDT and CDR2 YYEEEE. With 2 bases clipped from V and 8 bases from J, the junction kept 6 bases outside the gene matches. The length of the CDR3 is 14 residues. CDR3 amino acids: CASSFQDRVYEQFF. The DNA for the CDR3 is TGTGCCAGCAGCTTCCAGGACAGGGTCTATGAGCAGTTCTTC.

This clonotype was seen a few times. The rearrangement uses TRBV7-9 and TRBJ1-4; D unresolved. V was shortened by 0 bases and J by 5 bases, with 10 bases between the two germline ends. This CDR3 contains 15 residues. Germline V lookup: CDR1 SEHNR, CDR2 FQNEAQ (reference sequence). The DNA of the CDR3 is TGTGCCAGCAGCTTAGCGGGCAGGAGGAATGAAAAACTGTTTTTT. Encoded protein: CASSLAGRRNEKLFF.

The V gene is TRBV20-1, the J gene TRBJ2-3, with 8 positions matching TRBD2. With V trimmed by 6 bases and J by 4 bases, 12 bases remained unmatched. Germline V lookup: CDR1 DFQATT, CDR2 SNEGSKA (reference sequence). The CDR3 spans 15 residues. CDR3 in DNA: TGCAGTGCCACCGACATGCGGGAGGCTGCAGATACGCAGTATTTT. Its translation: CSATDMREAADTQYF.